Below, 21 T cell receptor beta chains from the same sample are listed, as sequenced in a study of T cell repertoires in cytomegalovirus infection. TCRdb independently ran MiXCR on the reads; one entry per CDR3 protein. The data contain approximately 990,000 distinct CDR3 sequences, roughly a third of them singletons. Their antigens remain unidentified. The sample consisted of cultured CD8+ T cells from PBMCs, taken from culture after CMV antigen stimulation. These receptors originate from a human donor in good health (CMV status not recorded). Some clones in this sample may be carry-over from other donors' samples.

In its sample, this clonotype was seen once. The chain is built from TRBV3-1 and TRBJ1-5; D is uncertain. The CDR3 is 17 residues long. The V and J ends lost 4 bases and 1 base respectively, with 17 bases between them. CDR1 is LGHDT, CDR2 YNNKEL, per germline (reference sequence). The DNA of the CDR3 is TGTGCCAGCAGCCTTACGATAGGAGGCCAAAGCAATCAGCCCCAGCATTTT. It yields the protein CASSLTIGGQSNQPQHF. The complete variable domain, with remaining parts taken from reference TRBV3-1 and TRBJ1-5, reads DTAVSQTPKYLVTQMGNDKSIKCEQNLGHDTMYWYKQDSKKFLKIMFSYNNKELIINETVPNRFSPKSPDKAHLNLHINSLELGDSAVYFCASSLTIGGQSNQPQHFGDGTRLSIL.

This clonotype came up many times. In DNA form, the CDR3 reads TGTGCCAGCAGCGTCTGGGGGGGGCCTGAAGCTTTCTTT. It is translated as CASSVWGGPEAFF. The rearrangement links TRBV9 to TRBJ1-1; a possible D gene is TRBD1 (6 bases). The V gene's germline CDR1 is SGDLS and CDR2 YYNGEE. The ends were cut back, 2 bases at V and 6 bases at J, with 11 bases in the middle. The CDR3 has 13 amino acids.

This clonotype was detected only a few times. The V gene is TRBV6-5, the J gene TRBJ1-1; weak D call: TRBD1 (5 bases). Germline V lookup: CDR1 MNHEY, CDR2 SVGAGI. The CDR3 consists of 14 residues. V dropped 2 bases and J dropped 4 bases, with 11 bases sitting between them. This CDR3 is CASSYIGGVTEAFF. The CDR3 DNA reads TGTGCCAGCAGTTACATCGGGGGGGTCACTGAAGCTTTCTTT.

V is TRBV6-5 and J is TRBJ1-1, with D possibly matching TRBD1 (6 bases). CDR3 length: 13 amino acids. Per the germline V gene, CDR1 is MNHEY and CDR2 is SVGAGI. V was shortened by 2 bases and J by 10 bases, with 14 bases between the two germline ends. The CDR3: CASSYAGGAVAFF. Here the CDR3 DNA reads TGTGCCAGCAGTTACGCCGGGGGCGCGGTAGCTTTCTTT.

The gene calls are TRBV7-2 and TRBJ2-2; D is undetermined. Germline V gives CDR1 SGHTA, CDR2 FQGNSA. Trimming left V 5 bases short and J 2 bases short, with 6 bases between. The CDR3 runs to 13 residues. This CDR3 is CASSPDNTGELFF. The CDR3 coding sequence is TGTGCCAGCAGCCCGGATAACACCGGGGAGCTGTTTTTT.

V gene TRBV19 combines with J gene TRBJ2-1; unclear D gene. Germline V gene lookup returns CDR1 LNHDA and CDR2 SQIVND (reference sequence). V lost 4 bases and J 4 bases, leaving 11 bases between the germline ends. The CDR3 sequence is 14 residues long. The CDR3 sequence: CASSRYGDYNEQFF. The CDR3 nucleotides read TGTGCCAGTAGTAGATACGGCGATTACAATGAGCAGTTCTTC.

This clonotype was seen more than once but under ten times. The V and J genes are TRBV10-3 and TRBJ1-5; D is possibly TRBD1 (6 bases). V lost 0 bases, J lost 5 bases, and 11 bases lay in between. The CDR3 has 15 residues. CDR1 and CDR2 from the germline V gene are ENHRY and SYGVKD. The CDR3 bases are TGTGCCATCAGTGAGTCTAAGGGGGGCGATCAGCCCCAGCATTTT. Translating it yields CAISESKGGDQPQHF.

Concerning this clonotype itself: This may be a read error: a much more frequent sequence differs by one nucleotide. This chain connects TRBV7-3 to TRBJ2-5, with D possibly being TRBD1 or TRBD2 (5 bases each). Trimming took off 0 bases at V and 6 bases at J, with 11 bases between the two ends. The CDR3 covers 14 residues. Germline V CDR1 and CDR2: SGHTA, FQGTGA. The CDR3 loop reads CASSLTGTGQTQYF. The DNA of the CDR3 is TGTGCCAGCAGCTTAACGGGCACGGGACAGACCCAGTACTTC.

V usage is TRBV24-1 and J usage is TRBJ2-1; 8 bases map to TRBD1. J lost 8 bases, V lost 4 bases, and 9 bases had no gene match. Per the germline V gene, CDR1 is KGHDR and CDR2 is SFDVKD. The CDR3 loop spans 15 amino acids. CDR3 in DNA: TGTGCCACCAGTGACCGCAGGGGGCCGAGGGATGAGCAGTTCTTC. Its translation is CATSDRRGPRDEQFF.

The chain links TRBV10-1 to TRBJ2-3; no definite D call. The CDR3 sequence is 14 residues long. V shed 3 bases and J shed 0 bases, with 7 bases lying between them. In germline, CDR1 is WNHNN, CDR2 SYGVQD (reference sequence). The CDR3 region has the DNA TGCGCCAGCAGTGATTTGGTCAGCACAGATACGCAGTATTTT. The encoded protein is CASSDLVSTDTQYF.

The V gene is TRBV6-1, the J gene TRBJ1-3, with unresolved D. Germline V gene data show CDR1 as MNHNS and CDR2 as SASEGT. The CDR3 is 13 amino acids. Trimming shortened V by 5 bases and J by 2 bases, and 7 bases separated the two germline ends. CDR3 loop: CASSTGPGNTIYF. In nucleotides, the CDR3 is TGTGCCAGCAGTACGGGTCCTGGAAACACCATATATTTT.

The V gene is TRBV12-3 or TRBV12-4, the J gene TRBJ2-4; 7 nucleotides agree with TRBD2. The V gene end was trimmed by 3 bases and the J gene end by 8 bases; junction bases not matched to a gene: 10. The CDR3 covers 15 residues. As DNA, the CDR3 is TGTGCCAGCAGTTTCACGGGACGGGAGGTGGACATTCAGTACTTC. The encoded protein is CASSFTGREVDIQYF.

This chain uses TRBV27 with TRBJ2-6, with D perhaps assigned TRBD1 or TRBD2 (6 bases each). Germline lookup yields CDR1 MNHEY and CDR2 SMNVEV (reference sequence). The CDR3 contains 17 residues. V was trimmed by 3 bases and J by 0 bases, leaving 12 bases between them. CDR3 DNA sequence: TGTGCCAGCAGTTTGGGGGGCCTCTTCTCTGGGGCCAACGTCCTGACTTTC. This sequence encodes CASSLGGLFSGANVLTF.

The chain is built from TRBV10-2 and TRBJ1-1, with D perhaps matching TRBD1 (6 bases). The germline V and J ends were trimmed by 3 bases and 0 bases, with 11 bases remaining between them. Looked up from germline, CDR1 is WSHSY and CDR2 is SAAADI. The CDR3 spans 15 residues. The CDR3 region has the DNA TGCGCCAGCAGTGATCACAGGGACATGAACACTGAAGCTTTCTTT. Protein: CASSDHRDMNTEAFF.

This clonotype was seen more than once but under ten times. The CDR3 region has the DNA TGTGCCAGCAGTTTTCGGACAAGCTATGGCTACACCTTC. Its protein product is CASSFRTSYGYTF. The chain couples TRBV12-3 or TRBV12-4 to TRBJ1-2; D perhaps matches TRBD1 (5 bases). The CDR3 extends over 13 amino acids. Trimming pared 3 bases from V and 4 bases from J, leaving 9 bases between.

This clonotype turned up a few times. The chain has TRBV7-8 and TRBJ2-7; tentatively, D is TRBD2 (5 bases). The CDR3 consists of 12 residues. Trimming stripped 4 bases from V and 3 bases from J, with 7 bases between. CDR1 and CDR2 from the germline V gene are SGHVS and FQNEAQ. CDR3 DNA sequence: TGTGCCAGCAGCTACCGGGACTACGAGCAGTACGTC. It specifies CASSYRDYEQYV.

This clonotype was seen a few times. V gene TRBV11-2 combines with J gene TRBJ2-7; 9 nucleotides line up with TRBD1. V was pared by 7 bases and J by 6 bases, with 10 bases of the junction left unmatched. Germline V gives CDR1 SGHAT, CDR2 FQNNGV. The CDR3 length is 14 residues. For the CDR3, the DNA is TGTGCCAGCACCGGGGGGACAGGGAGAGGCGAGCAGTACGTC. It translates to CASTGGTGRGEQYV.

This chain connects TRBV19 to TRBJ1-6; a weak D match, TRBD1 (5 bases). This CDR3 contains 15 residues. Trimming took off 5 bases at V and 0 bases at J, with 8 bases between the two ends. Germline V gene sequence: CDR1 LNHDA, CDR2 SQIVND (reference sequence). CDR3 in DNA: TGTGCCAGTAGTCCACAGGACTCCTATAATTCACCCCTCCACTTT. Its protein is CASSPQDSYNSPLHF.

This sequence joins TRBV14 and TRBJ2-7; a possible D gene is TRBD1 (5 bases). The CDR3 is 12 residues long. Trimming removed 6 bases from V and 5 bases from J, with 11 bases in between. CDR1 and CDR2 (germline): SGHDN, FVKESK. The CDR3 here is CASSPGFNEQYF. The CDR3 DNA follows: TGTGCCAGCAGTCCAGGGTTCAACGAGCAGTACTTC.

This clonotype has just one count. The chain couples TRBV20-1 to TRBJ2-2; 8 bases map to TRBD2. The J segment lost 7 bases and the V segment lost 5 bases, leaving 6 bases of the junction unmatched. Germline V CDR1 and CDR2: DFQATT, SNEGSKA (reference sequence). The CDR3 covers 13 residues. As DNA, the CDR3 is TGCAGTGCTCGGGGGCGGGAGGACGGGGAGCTGTTTTTT. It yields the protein CSARGREDGELFF.

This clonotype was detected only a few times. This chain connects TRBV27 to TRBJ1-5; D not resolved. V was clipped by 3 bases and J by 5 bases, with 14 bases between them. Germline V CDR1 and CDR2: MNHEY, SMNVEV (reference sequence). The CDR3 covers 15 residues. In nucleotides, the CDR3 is TGTGCCAGCAGTTTTGACGGACTGGGGTATCAGCCCCAGCATTTT. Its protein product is CASSFDGLGYQPQHF.